This T cell receptor beta chain is from a study of T cells expressing NK-cell markers. Study details: The TCR beta repertoires originated in sorted CD3+CD56+NKG2C+, CD3+CD56+NKG2C- and CD3+CD56-NKG2C+ T cells.

As for this clonotype: Its specificity is not known.

Researchers built TCR beta cDNA using 5'RACE template switching with UMIs. For each CDR3 protein, TCRdb gives one entry from its re-call of the 5' RACE reads, without DNA. The sample totals fewer than 300,000 distinct CDR3 sequences; its top ten clones hold more than 3.5%. Findings and caveats of the study: Of the CD8+ T cells in roughly 6 donors, about 1.0-7.0% belonged to dominant NKG2C+ clonotypes.

The CDR3 extends over 14 amino acids. Germline V lookup: CDR1 SGHTA, CDR2 FQGNSA. The source is a woman between 18 and 70 years old in good health. Sequences were obtained from blood T cells: a sorted CD56 or NKG2C T cell subset, CD4+ or CD8+ T cells, or bulk PBMC T cells (not recorded which). This rearrangement joins TRBV7-2 to TRBJ2-3. The CDR3 loop is CASSPQLGVVEQYF. Full variable domain (rest looked up from reference TRBV7-2 and TRBJ2-3): GAGVSQSPSNKVTEKGKDVELRCDPISGHTALYWYRQSLGQGLEFLIYFQGNSAPDKSGLPSDRFSAERTGGSVSTLTIQRTQQEDSAVYLCASSPQLGVVEQYFGPGTRLTVL.